The following is a TCR beta chain sequence with its context. Antigen specificity is unknown. A single record per CDR3 protein comes from TCRdb applying MiXCR to the reads. The table lists 750,000 to 950,000 distinct CDR3 sequences, under 35% of them singletons, with about 12% in the top ten. The data belong to a study of T cell repertoires in cytomegalovirus infection. Study context: Carrying CMV and the relevant HLA type showed in public TCR beta signatures. Broader study findings: The study found HLA-C-restricted CMV-specific TCR beta clonotypes dominating the ex vivo response.

The CDR3 is 16 amino acids. Germline V CDR1 and CDR2: MNHEY, SMNVEV (reference sequence). The germline V and J ends were trimmed by 6 bases and 1 base, with 17 bases remaining between them. The material was cultured CD8+ T cells from PBMCs, obtained from culture after CMV antigen stimulation. The rearrangement uses TRBV27 and TRBJ2-3, with a tentative D call TRBD1 (6 bases). This TCR came from a human donor in good health (CMV status not recorded). Some clones in this sample may be carry-over from other donors' samples. CDR3 sequence: CASRLPQGFGTDTQYF. The CDR3 bases are TGTGCCAGCAGGCTACCCCAGGGGTTTGGCACAGATACGCAGTATTTT.